This TCR beta chain was obtained from a study of metastatic and nonmetastatic thyroid tumors. Study context: From malignant and benign thyroid patients, repertoires in blood and in tumor or nodule tissue were compared.

This clone was seen repeatedly, ten times or more. What it recognizes is unknown. Findings of the study overall: Malignant thyroid tumors reportedly had TCR beta diversity that was significantly higher than in benign nodules, in blood and tumor.

The CDR3 runs to 15 residues. The germline V gene has CDR1 SGHRS and CDR2 YFSETQ. V was pared by 5 bases and J by 7 bases, with 8 bases of the junction left unmatched. All patients were treatment-naive before thyroid surgery. How the authors handled the data: Variation in CDR3 across clinicopathological groups served as the basis for constructing a distant-metastasis classifier in papillary thyroid cancer. TCRdb re-called clones via MiXCR from the PCR reads. In this record, the V and J calls reflect TCRdb's handling and not the investigators' own analysis. In the table there are tens of thousands of clones, roughly 4% of which are singletons.

The source of this sequence is a female donor with papillary thyroid cancer or a benign thyroid nodule (not recorded which). Some clones in this sample may be carry-over from other donors' samples. V gene TRBV5-1 combines with J gene TRBJ2-1, with TRBD2 matching 11 bases. The sample taken for sequencing was blood. The CDR3 nucleotides read TGCGCCAGCAGGTGGATAGCGGGAGGGTCAAATGAGCAGTTCTTC. Translation: CASRWIAGGSNEQFF.